This T cell receptor (beta chain) emerged from a study of CD8 T cells in ankylosing spondylitis. The V gene end was trimmed by 1 base and the J gene end by 0 bases; junction bases not matched to a gene: 3. CDR1 is MDHEN and CDR2 is SYDVKM in the germline V gene. This CDR3 has 15 residues. TCRdb reprocessed the 5' RACE reads with MiXCR, giving one entry per CDR3 protein. The sample lists under 450,000 distinct CDR3 sequences; roughly 20% were seen once. The sequencing sample was made of blood, either unsorted or a sorted T cell fraction (not recorded which). The sequence was obtained from a male donor with ankylosing spondylitis or in good health (not recorded which). The chain employs TRBV28 and TRBJ2-7; 7 nucleotides align to TRBD1. CDR3: CASSLSRTGSYEQYF. The CDR3 DNA reads TGTGCCAGCAGTTTATCACGGACAGGCTCCTACGAGCAGTACTTC.